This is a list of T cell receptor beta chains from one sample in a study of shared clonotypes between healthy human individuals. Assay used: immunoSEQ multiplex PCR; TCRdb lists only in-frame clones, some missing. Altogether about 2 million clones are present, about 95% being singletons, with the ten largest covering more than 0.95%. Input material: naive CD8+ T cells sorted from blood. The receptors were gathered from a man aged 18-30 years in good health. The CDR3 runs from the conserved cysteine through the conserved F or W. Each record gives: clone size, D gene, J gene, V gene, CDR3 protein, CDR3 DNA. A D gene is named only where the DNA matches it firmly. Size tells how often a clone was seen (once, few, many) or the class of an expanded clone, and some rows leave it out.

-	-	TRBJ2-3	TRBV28	CASSFRGSTDTQYF	TGTGCCAGCAGTTTCCGGGGTAGCACAGATACGCAGTATTTT
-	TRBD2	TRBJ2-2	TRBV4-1	CASSPRVSGTGELFF	TGCGCCAGCAGCCCGCGGGTTAGCGGGACCGGGGAGCTGTTTTTT
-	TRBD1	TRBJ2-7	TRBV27	CASSPTGGIYEQYF	TGTGCCAGCAGTCCAACAGGGGGGATTTACGAGCAGTACTTC
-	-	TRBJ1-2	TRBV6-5	CASSYSRTYGYTF	TGTGCCAGCAGTTACTCGAGGACCTATGGCTACACCTTC
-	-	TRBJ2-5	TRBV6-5	CASSYDSGQETQYF	TGTGCCAGCAGTTACGACTCGGGGCAAGAGACCCAGTACTTC
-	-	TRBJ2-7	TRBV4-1	CASSLGLSYEQYF	TGCGCCAGCAGCCTGGGCCTTTCCTACGAGCAGTACTTC
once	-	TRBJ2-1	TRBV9	CASSVGVSVNEQFF	TGTGCCAGCAGCGTAGGCGTTAGCGTCAATGAGCAGTTCTTC
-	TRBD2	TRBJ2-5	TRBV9	CASSTGLAGGQETQYF	TGTGCCAGCAGCACGGGACTAGCGGGGGGGCAAGAGACCCAGTACTTC
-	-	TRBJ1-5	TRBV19	CASSIAGISHNQPQHF	TGTGCCAGTAGTATAGCTGGAATATCCCACAATCAGCCCCAGCATTTT
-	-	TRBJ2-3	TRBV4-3	CASSQTRRITLSTDTQYF	TGCGCCAGCAGCCAGACCCGGAGGATCACCCTATCCACAGATACGCAGTATTTT
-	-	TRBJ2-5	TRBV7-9	CASSLIRGRPETQYF	TGTGCCAGCAGCTTAATTCGGGGGAGACCAGAGACCCAGTACTTC
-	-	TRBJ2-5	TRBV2	CASSEFGGLETQYF	TGTGCCAGCAGTGAATTCGGGGGTCTTGAGACCCAGTACTTC
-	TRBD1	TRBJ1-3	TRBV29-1	CSVGQDSGNTIYF	TGCAGCGTCGGACAGGACTCTGGAAACACCATATATTTT
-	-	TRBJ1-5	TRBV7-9	CASSSGGSNQPQHF	TGTGCCAGCAGCTCCGGGGGAAGCAATCAGCCCCAGCATTTT
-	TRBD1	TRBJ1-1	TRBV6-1	CASSVLGTGTEAFF	TGTGCCAGCAGTGTTTTGGGGACAGGCACTGAAGCTTTCTTT
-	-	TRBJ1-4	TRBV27	CASSFGDEKLFF	TGTGCCAGCAGTTTCGGGGACGAAAAACTGTTTTTT
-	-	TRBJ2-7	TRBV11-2	CASSLAPSYEQYF	TGTGCCAGCAGCTTAGCTCCCTCCTACGAGCAGTACTTC
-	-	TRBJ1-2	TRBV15	CATSSPTVPYGYTF	TGTGCCACCAGCAGCCCGACAGTCCCCTATGGCTACACCTTC
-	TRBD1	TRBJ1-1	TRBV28	CASSSHRGLNTEAFF	TGTGCCAGCAGTTCTCATAGGGGGCTGAACACTGAAGCTTTCTTT
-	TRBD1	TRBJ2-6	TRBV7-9	CASSPPGGTGGSGANVLTF	TGTGCCAGCAGTCCCCCGGGGGGGACAGGGGGCTCTGGGGCCAACGTCCTGACTTTC
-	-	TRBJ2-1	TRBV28	CASSHGHDPYNEQFF	TGTGCCAGCAGTCACGGACACGATCCCTACAATGAGCAGTTCTTC
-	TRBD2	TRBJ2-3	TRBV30	CAWSNTGGDTQYF	TGTGCCTGGAGTAACACGGGGGGAGATACGCAGTATTTT
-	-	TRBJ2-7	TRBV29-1	CSVEKGPEQYF	TGCAGCGTTGAGAAAGGGCCCGAGCAGTACTTC
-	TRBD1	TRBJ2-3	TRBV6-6	CASTGTDTDTQYF	TGTGCCAGCACCGGGACAGACACAGATACGCAGTATTTT
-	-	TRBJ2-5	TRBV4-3	CASSQDLGEADQETQYF	TGCGCCAGCAGCCAAGATTTGGGGGAGGCAGATCAAGAGACCCAGTACTTC
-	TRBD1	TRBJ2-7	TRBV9	CASSPRDSSYEQYF	TGTGCCAGCAGCCCCCGGGACAGCTCCTACGAGCAGTACTTC
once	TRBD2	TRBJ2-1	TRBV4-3	CASSPGGSSYNEQFF	TGCGCCAGCAGCCCCGGGGGGAGCTCCTACAATGAGCAGTTCTTC
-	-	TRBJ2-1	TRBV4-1	CASSQVTGRQFF	TGCGCCAGCAGCCAAGTAACGGGTCGGCAGTTCTTC
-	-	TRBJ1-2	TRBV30	CAWSGEGGSYGYTF	TGTGCCTGGAGCGGAGAAGGAGGTAGCTATGGCTACACCTTC
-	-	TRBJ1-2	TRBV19	CASSIAGWGYTF	TGTGCCAGTAGTATAGCGGGATGGGGCTACACCTTC
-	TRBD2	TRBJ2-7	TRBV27	CASSLSAGTSSHEQYF	TGTGCCAGCAGTTTATCGGCTGGGACTAGTTCCCACGAGCAGTACTTC
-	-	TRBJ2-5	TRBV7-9	CASSSQGGAMGWETQYF	TGTGCCAGCAGCTCTCAGGGAGGCGCAATGGGTTGGGAGACCCAGTACTTC
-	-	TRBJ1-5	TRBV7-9	CASTDSNQPQHF	TGTGCCAGCACCGATAGCAATCAGCCCCAGCATTTT
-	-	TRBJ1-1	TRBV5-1	CASSVPGSPEAFF	TGCGCCAGCAGCGTCCCGGGTAGCCCTGAAGCTTTCTTT
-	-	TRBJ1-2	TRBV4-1	CASSQDPGTGIGDGYTF	TGCGCCAGCAGCCAAGATCCCGGGACGGGTATCGGGGATGGCTACACCTTC
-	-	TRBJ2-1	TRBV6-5	CASYQGEGEQFF	TGTGCCAGCTACCAGGGGGAGGGTGAGCAGTTCTTC
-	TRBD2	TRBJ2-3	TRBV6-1	CASSVLAGAPDTQYF	TGTGCCAGCAGTGTACTAGCGGGGGCACCTGATACGCAGTATTTT
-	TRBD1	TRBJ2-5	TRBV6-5	CASSEGAQETQYF	TGTGCCAGCAGTGAGGGGGCGCAGGAGACCCAGTACTTC
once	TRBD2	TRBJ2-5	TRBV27	CASSFLAGGKETQYF	TGTGCCAGCAGTTTCCTAGCGGGGGGGAAAGAGACCCAGTACTTC
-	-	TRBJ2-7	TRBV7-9	CASSHYQGYEQYF	TGTGCCAGCAGCCACTATCAGGGCTACGAGCAGTACTTC
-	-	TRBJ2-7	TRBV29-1	CSVPGQPYEQYF	TGCAGCGTTCCCGGACAGCCCTACGAGCAGTACTTC
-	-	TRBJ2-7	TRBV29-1	CSADPGQGGGYEQYF	TGCAGCGCCGACCCGGGACAAGGGGGTGGGTACGAGCAGTACTTC
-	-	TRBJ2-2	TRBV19	CASSPGLLTGELFF	TGTGCCAGTAGTCCGGGACTTCTCACCGGGGAGCTGTTTTTT
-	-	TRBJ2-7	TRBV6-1	CASIRDNYEQYF	TGTGCCAGCATACGGGACAACTACGAGCAGTACTTC
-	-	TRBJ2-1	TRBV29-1	CSVERTLSYNEQFF	TGCAGCGTTGAGCGGACCCTCTCCTACAATGAGCAGTTCTTC
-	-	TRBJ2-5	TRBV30	CAWSPDSQETQYF	TGTGCCTGGAGTCCAGATAGCCAAGAGACCCAGTACTTC
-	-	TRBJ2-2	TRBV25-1	CASSSADLYTGELFF	TGTGCCAGCAGTTCAGCGGATCTATACACCGGGGAGCTGTTTTTT
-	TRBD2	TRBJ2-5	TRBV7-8	CASSLALAGGPQWETQYF	TGTGCCAGCAGCTTAGCTCTAGCGGGGGGCCCCCAGTGGGAGACCCAGTACTTC
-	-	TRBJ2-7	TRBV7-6	CASSYLQSYEQYF	TGTGCCAGCAGCTATTTACAATCCTACGAGCAGTACTTC
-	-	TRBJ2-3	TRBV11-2	CASSFKPGGAGDTQYF	TGTGCCAGCAGCTTTAAACCTGGGGGCGCCGGGGATACGCAGTATTTT
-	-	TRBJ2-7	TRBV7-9	CASSETGTPKIPEQYF	TGTGCCAGCAGCGAGACTGGGACACCGAAGATTCCCGAGCAGTACTTC
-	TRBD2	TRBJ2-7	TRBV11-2	CASSLGTSGSPYEQYF	TGTGCCAGCAGCTTAGGGACTAGCGGGAGTCCCTACGAGCAGTACTTC
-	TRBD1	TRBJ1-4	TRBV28	CASSIRTGTNEKLFF	TGTGCCAGCAGCATACGGACAGGGACTAATGAAAAACTGTTTTTT
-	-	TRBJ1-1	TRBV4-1	CASSQDPLLGANTEAFF	TGCGCCAGCAGCCAAGATCCCCTCTTGGGGGCGAACACTGAAGCTTTCTTT
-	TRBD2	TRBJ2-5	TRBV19	CASSPGGSGQTQYF	TGTGCCAGTAGTCCCGGGGGTAGCGGGCAGACCCAGTACTTC
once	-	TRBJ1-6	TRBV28	CASSLRRDQGSPLHF	TGTGCCAGCAGTTTACGTAGGGACCAAGGGTCACCCCTCCACTTT
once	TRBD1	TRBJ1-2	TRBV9	CASRWTTGTDGYTF	TGTGCCAGCCGATGGACGACAGGGACGGATGGCTACACCTTC
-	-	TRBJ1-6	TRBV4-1	CASSQLNSPLHF	TGCGCCAGCAGCCAATTGAATTCACCCCTCCACTTT
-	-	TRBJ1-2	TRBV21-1	CASSSPVERNYGYTF	TGTGCCAGCAGCAGCCCCGTTGAAAGAAACTATGGCTACACCTTC